The 31 T cell receptor beta chains listed next were all sequenced from one sample in a study of identical twins. TCRdb re-analysed the 5' RACE reads in MiXCR, keeping a single row per CDR3 protein. The table lists roughly 190,000 distinct CDR3 sequences, more than 15% of them singletons. The same sample was also studied in work on T cells expressing NK-cell markers.

Sample: CD8+ T cells sorted from blood. These receptors came from a woman under 30 in good health.

This clonotype was detected a few times. Compared with germline, one end of the junction differs, possibly owing to a read error. This chain connects TRBV6-1 to TRBJ2-1, with 8 positions matching TRBD2. The germline V gene has CDR1 MNHNS and CDR2 SASEGT. This CDR3 comprises 11 residues. CDR3 DNA: TGCGGGCTAGCGGGCCACAATGAGCAGTTCTTC. This sequence encodes CGLAGHNEQFF.

V is TRBV6-6 and J is TRBJ1-1, with D possibly being TRBD1 (5 bases). Germline CDR1 and CDR2: MNHNY and SVGAGI (reference sequence). Trimming removed 5 bases at V and 7 bases at J, with 14 bases between. This CDR3 comprises 13 residues. This CDR3 reads CASSGLIRVEAFF. DNA for the CDR3: TGTGCCAGCAGTGGCCTTATCAGGGTTGAAGCTTTCTTT.

A remark on this clonotype: Likely a read error: the CDR3 ends without its conserved phenylalanine or tryptophan. The rearrangement uses TRBV4-1 and TRBJ1-1; D possibly corresponds to TRBD1 (5 bases). The V and J ends lost 11 bases and 2 bases respectively, with 24 bases between them. The CDR3 consists of 16 residues. Germline V gene data show CDR1 as MGHRA and CDR2 as YSYEKL. The CDR3 coding sequence is TGCGCCGCAAGGGGCGGGGACCTAGGGATAAACACTGAAGCTTTCTCT. The encoded protein is CAARGGDLGINTEAFS.

A few counts support this clonotype. The V call is TRBV2, the J call TRBJ1-2, with TRBD1 matching over 8 bases. The CDR3 is made up of 13 amino acids. Germline CDR1 is SNHLY and CDR2 is FYNNEI. V shed 10 bases, J shed 3 bases, and the junction held 7 bases outside the gene matches. CDR3 nucleotide sequence: TGTGCCATCGCCTCAGGGGGCCACTATGGCTACACCTTC. It encodes CAIASGGHYGYTF.

This clonotype was picked up a small number of times. The rearrangement links TRBV6-5 to TRBJ2-7; TRBD2 matches 7 bases. CDR3 length: 16 amino acids. Trimming at V came to 3 bases and at J to 2 bases, leaving 10 bases not matched to a gene. The germline gives CDR1 MNHEY, CDR2 SVGAGI. CDR3 nucleotides: TGTGCCAGCAGTTATGGCGCGGGGGAGCCGACCTACGAGCAGTACTTC. It encodes CASSYGAGEPTYEQYF.

This clonotype was recorded a few times. The chain employs TRBV10-3 and TRBJ2-2, with D uncertain. This CDR3 has 13 amino acids. CDR1 is ENHRY and CDR2 is SYGVKD in the germline V gene. V lost 9 bases, J lost 1 base, and 9 bases lay in between. CDR3 bases: TGTGCCATTCTACATGAGAACACCGGGGAGCTGTTTTTT. It encodes CAILHENTGELFF.

In this sample, this clonotype turned up a few times. The chain joins TRBV6-2 or TRBV6-3 to TRBJ2-3, with D possibly being TRBD1 or TRBD2 (5 bases each). The CDR3 has 15 residues. The V end lost 5 bases, the J end lost 2 bases, and 14 bases lay between the germline ends. Per germline, CDR1 MNHEY and CDR2 SVGEGT. CDR3 protein: CASSRDQTYTDTQYF. In DNA form, the CDR3 reads TGTGCCAGCAGTCGGGACCAAACCTACACAGATACGCAGTATTTT.

The rearrangement uses TRBV3-1 and TRBJ1-1; D ambiguous. Germline CDR1 and CDR2: LGHDT and YNNKEL (reference sequence). Trimming removed 0 bases at V and 0 bases at J, with 8 bases between. The CDR3 sequence is 15 residues long. CDR3 sequence reads: CASSQEWWMNTEAFF. Here the CDR3 DNA reads TGTGCCAGCAGCCAAGAATGGTGGATGAACACTGAAGCTTTCTTT.

This clonotype was observed a few times. The chain links TRBV5-5 to TRBJ2-1; the match to TRBD2 covers 10 bases. Germline CDR1 SGHKS, CDR2 YYEKEE (reference sequence). The CDR3 is made up of 17 amino acids. V was clipped by 1 base and J by 0 bases; unmatched bases: 4. In DNA form, the CDR3 reads TGTGCCAGCAGCTTGTTTAGCGGGGGGAGCTCCTACAATGAGCAGTTCTTC. As protein: CASSLFSGGSSYNEQFF.

This clonotype was recorded a few times. The chain couples TRBV30 to TRBJ2-1, with TRBD2 matching over 7 bases. J lost 2 bases, V lost 3 bases, and 4 bases had no gene match. Looked up from germline, CDR1 is GTSNPN and CDR2 is SVGIG (reference sequence). There are 14 residues in the CDR3. The CDR3 DNA follows: TGTGCCTGGAGGCGGGACTATCCCTACAATGAGCAGTTCTTC. As protein: CAWRRDYPYNEQFF.

This clonotype appeared a few times. The CDR3 DNA follows: TGTGCCAGCAGTTACGCCGGGGGGCCAACCTACAATGAGCAGTTCTTC. It yields the protein CASSYAGGPTYNEQFF. The chain recombines TRBV6-5 with TRBJ2-1, with TRBD2 as a possible D gene (7 bases). V was clipped by 2 bases and J by 2 bases, with 13 bases between them. The germline V gene encodes CDR1 MNHEY and CDR2 SVGAGI. This CDR3 is built from 16 residues.

The chain uses TRBV12-3 or TRBV12-4 and TRBJ2-3, with TRBD1 matching over 8 bases. The CDR3 consists of 13 residues. V lost 6 bases, J lost 6 bases, and 5 bases stayed unmatched. The DNA of the CDR3 is TGTGCCAGCAGCCAGGGGGCTGGCGATACGCAGTATTTT. Its protein is CASSQGAGDTQYF.

V is TRBV9 and J is TRBJ2-2; 8 bases are shared with TRBD2. The V gene end was trimmed by 6 bases and the J gene end by 5 bases; junction bases not matched to a gene: 6. Germline CDR1 and CDR2: SGDLS and YYNGEE. The CDR3 sequence is 14 residues long. In DNA, the CDR3 is TGTGCCAGCACGGGGGGGCCTTTAACCGGGGAGCTGTTTTTT. The encoded protein is CASTGGPLTGELFF.

This clonotype occurred many times. The rearrangement uses TRBV20-1 and TRBJ2-7; D gene ambiguous. CDR1 DFQATT and CDR2 SNEGSKA come from the germline V gene (reference sequence). Trimming took 0 bases from V and 4 from J, leaving 7 bases between them. This CDR3 comprises 12 residues. The CDR3 sequence is CSAREGEYEQYF. As DNA, the CDR3 is TGCAGTGCTAGAGAAGGAGAGTACGAGCAGTACTTC.

The rearrangement joins TRBV14 to TRBJ2-7; the D is unclear. CDR3 size: 12 residues. Per germline, CDR1 SGHDN and CDR2 FVKESK. V gave up 0 bases and J gave up 4 bases, with 4 bases separating them. CDR3 loop: CASSQDGYEQYF. The DNA for the CDR3 is TGTGCCAGCAGCCAAGATGGTTACGAGCAGTACTTC. Complete variable domain (other parts from reference TRBV14 and TRBJ2-7): EAGVTQFPSHSVIEKGQTVTLRCDPISGHDNLYWYRRVMGKEIKFLLHFVKESKQDESGMPNNRFLAERTGGTYSTLKVQPAELEDSGVYFCASSQDGYEQYFGPGTRLTVT.

Ten or more counts support this clonotype. CDR3 residues: CASSLEGDRPQHF. Here the CDR3 DNA reads TGCGCCAGCAGCTTGGAGGGGGACAGGCCCCAGCATTTT. This chain connects TRBV5-1 to TRBJ1-5, with TRBD1 matching over 7 bases. Germline V CDR1 and CDR2: SGHRS, YFSETQ. Unmatched junction bases numbered 3, after V lost 0 bases and J lost 9 bases. This CDR3 spans 13 amino acids.

This clonotype was counted between two and nine times. The V and J genes are TRBV5-6 and TRBJ2-2; a possible D gene is TRBD2 (5 bases). Germline V gene sequence: CDR1 SGHDT, CDR2 YYEEEE. Deletions cut 4 bases from V and 6 bases from J, with 7 bases between. The CDR3 has 12 residues. The CDR3 loop is CASSRESGELFF. CDR3 sequence (DNA): TGTGCCAGCAGCCGGGAATCCGGGGAGCTGTTTTTT.

The chain couples TRBV6-6 to TRBJ2-5; D is ambiguous. Trimming pared 6 bases from V and 0 bases from J, leaving 8 bases between. Germline CDR1 reads MNHNY; CDR2 reads SVGAGI (reference sequence). The CDR3 covers 13 residues. The CDR3 region has the DNA TGTGCCAGCAGACCTGACTACCAAGAGACCCAGTACTTC. As protein: CASRPDYQETQYF.

The chain combines TRBV11-2 with TRBJ1-4; D remains ambiguous. The length of the CDR3 is 16 residues. Germline-derived CDR1 and CDR2 are SGHAT and FQNNGV. With 3 bases removed from V and 3 bases from J, the gap between germline ends came to 14 bases. The DNA of the CDR3 is TGTGCCAGCAGCTTGGTGGGCGACGCAGCTAATGAAAAACTGTTTTTT. Encoded protein: CASSLVGDAANEKLFF.

This clonotype was seen ten or more times. The genes are TRBV12-3 or TRBV12-4 and TRBJ1-1, with D tentatively TRBD1 (6 bases). The V end was cut by 3 bases, the J end by 4 bases, with 9 bases between. There are 13 residues in the CDR3. Here the CDR3 DNA reads TGTGCCAGCAGTTTCCTAGGGGGCACTGAAGCTTTCTTT. It encodes CASSFLGGTEAFF.

This clonotype has just a few counts. In DNA form, the CDR3 reads TGCAGTGCTAGAGGATCGACAGGAGATAATTCACCCCTCCACTTT. This gives the protein CSARGSTGDNSPLHF. The chain couples TRBV20-1 to TRBJ1-6, with D tentatively TRBD1 (6 bases). The CDR3 covers 15 residues. Trimming cost V 1 base and J 5 bases, with 12 bases left between them. CDR1 and CDR2 from the germline V gene are DFQATT and SNEGSKA (reference sequence).

This clonotype was detected a few times. The V and J genes are TRBV9 and TRBJ2-7; D remains unclear. Germline V gives CDR1 SGDLS, CDR2 YYNGEE. V gave up 0 bases and J gave up 3 bases, with 7 bases separating them. This CDR3 contains 13 residues. This CDR3 reads CASSVGVSYEQYF. CDR3 sequence (DNA): TGTGCCAGCAGCGTAGGGGTGAGCTACGAGCAGTACTTC.

This clonotype was observed a handful of times. This sequence joins TRBV12-3 or TRBV12-4 and TRBJ1-5; the D is unclear. The CDR3 totals 11 residues. The germline V and J ends were trimmed by 3 bases and 11 bases, with 8 bases remaining between them. The CDR3 loop reads CASSFGVAQHF. CDR3 bases: TGTGCCAGCAGTTTCGGGGTCGCCCAGCATTTT.

This clonotype was observed a handful of times. This chain connects TRBV7-9 to TRBJ2-1, with a tentative D call TRBD1 (5 bases). The CDR3 is 16 residues long. Trimming shortened V by 1 base and J by 3 bases, and 13 bases separated the two germline ends. Germline V lookup: CDR1 SEHNR, CDR2 FQNEAQ (reference sequence). This CDR3 reads CASSLGGANFYNEQFF. CDR3 in DNA: TGTGCCAGCAGCTTAGGGGGCGCCAACTTCTACAATGAGCAGTTCTTC.

This clonotype has a handful of counts. The V call is TRBV11-2, the J call TRBJ2-1, with 14 bases lining up with TRBD2. This CDR3 has 17 residues. The germline V gene has CDR1 SGHAT and CDR2 FQNNGV. Trimming removed 6 bases from V and 7 bases from J; junction bases left unmatched: 11. This chain's CDR3 is CASRPRTSGRKSNEQFF. The CDR3 region has the DNA TGTGCCAGCAGGCCGCGGACTAGCGGGAGGAAGTCAAATGAGCAGTTCTTC.

J is TRBJ2-5 and V is TRBV5-1; 7 nucleotides agree with TRBD1. Losses at the gene ends were 4 bases for V and 2 bases for J; bases not matched to a gene: 11. CDR1 SGHRS and CDR2 YFSETQ come from the germline V gene. The CDR3 extends over 16 amino acids. The CDR3 DNA reads TGCGCCAGCAGCACAACCGGGACAGACTTACAAGAGACCCAGTACTTC. Protein: CASSTTGTDLQETQYF.

This clonotype has a handful of counts. The chain links TRBV27 to TRBJ2-7, with 11 nucleotides matching TRBD2. The CDR3 covers 16 residues. Germline-derived CDR1 and CDR2 are MNHEY and SMNVEV (reference sequence). V was clipped by 2 bases and J by 2 bases; unmatched bases: 5. The CDR3: CASSLILAGVAYEQYF. In DNA form, the CDR3 reads TGTGCCAGCAGTTTAATACTAGCGGGAGTTGCCTACGAGCAGTACTTC.

This clonotype occurred a few times. The J gene is TRBJ2-6, the V gene TRBV4-1; TRBD2 might be the D (6 bases). The CDR3 runs to 15 residues. CDR1 is MGHRA and CDR2 is YSYEKL in the germline V gene. The V end was cut by 8 bases, the J end by 0 bases, with 11 bases between. This CDR3 reads CASSGESSGANVLTF. In DNA form, the CDR3 reads TGCGCCAGCTCGGGGGAGAGCTCTGGGGCCAACGTCCTGACTTTC.

The rearrangement joins TRBV11-2 to TRBJ1-1; D gene uncertain. The CDR3 spans 13 residues. V dropped 8 bases and J dropped 0 bases, with 10 bases sitting between them. Germline lookup yields CDR1 SGHAT and CDR2 FQNNGV. Written as DNA, the CDR3 is TGTGCCAGCTTCGAGACGGTGAACACTGAAGCTTTCTTT. It encodes CASFETVNTEAFF.

This clonotype showed up just a few times. The rearrangement joins TRBV29-1 to TRBJ2-5; unclear D gene. Germline CDR1 SQVTM, CDR2 ANQGSEA. The CDR3 totals 13 residues. V was trimmed by 1 base and J by 2 bases, leaving 8 bases between them. The CDR3 nucleotides read TGCAGCGTTGAAGGGGCGGAACAAGAGACCCAGTACTTC. Amino acid sequence: CSVEGAEQETQYF.

V usage is TRBV2 and J usage is TRBJ2-7, with TRBD1 matching 9 bases. Germline loops: CDR1 SNHLY, CDR2 FYNNEI. Trimming removed 7 bases from V and 3 bases from J; junction bases left unmatched: 7. The CDR3 is 14 residues long. CDR3 amino acids: CASKRTGDFYEQYF. The CDR3 DNA is TGTGCCAGCAAACGGACAGGGGACTTCTACGAGCAGTACTTC.